These 30 T cell receptor beta chains were sequenced from one sample in a study of vaccination effects on CD4 cells after COVID-19. The table came from immunoSEQ multiplex PCR; TCRdb's copy has only in-frame clones and leaves some out. The sample holds about 60,000 clones, approximately 78% seen once. ViraFEST assay sequencing came after antigen-specific CD4+ T cells were expanded with viral peptide pools. CD4+ T cells were isolated after 10 days of culture. Participants received two doses of either the BNT162b2 or mRNA-1273 vaccine. These receptors lack a known antigen. Here the sequenced sample was CD4+ T cells from PBMCs cultured with HCoV-OC43 spike peptides, taken after COVID-19 vaccination. The subset was: HCoV-OC43 spike overlapping peptide pool stimulation. The receptors shown here come from a human donor who received a COVID-19 vaccine.

This clone was picked up one time. The V and J genes are TRBV19 and TRBJ2-1; possibly TRBD1 or TRBD2 for D (5 bases each). From germline, CDR1 is LNHDA and CDR2 SQIVND (reference sequence). This CDR3 has 11 amino acids. The germline V and J ends were trimmed by 9 bases and 6 bases, with 9 bases remaining between them. The CDR3 protein is CASQGPNEQFF. Written as DNA, the CDR3 is TGTGCCAGCCAGGGACCCAATGAGCAGTTCTTC.

This clone was seen a handful of times. V is TRBV5-1 and J is TRBJ2-5; 8 bases map to TRBD2. The CDR3 consists of 15 residues. Trimming cost V 4 bases and J 0 bases; bases outside gene matches: 5. CDR1 is SGHRS, CDR2 YFSETQ, per germline. CDR3 sequence: CASSNKGLDQETQYF. CDR3 coding DNA: TGCGCCAGCAGCAACAAGGGACTAGACCAAGAGACCCAGTACTTC.

This clone was recorded a few times. This rearrangement joins TRBV5-1 to TRBJ1-2, with a tentative D call TRBD1 (6 bases). Germline V CDR1 and CDR2: SGHRS, YFSETQ. V was trimmed by 4 bases and J by 2 bases, leaving 12 bases between them. The CDR3 covers 14 residues. The CDR3 sequence: CASSPARGNYGYTF. As DNA, the CDR3 is TGCGCCAGCAGCCCGGCGAGGGGGAACTATGGCTACACCTTC.

The chain is built from TRBV6-5 and TRBJ2-3; D might be TRBD1 (6 bases). Germline V CDR1 and CDR2: MNHEY, SVGAGI. This CDR3 has 13 amino acids. V dropped 6 bases and J dropped 3 bases, with 10 bases sitting between them. The CDR3 DNA sequence: TGTGCCAGCAGGGGGCAGGGGACAGATACGCAGTATTTT. Translation gives CASRGQGTDTQYF.

The chain links TRBV12-3 or TRBV12-4 to TRBJ2-1; a weak D match, TRBD1 (6 bases). There are 12 residues in the CDR3. The germline V and J ends were trimmed by 5 bases and 8 bases, with 10 bases remaining between them. CDR3 coding DNA: TGTGCCAGCAGTCAGGGGCGGGATGAGCAGTTCTTC. Translated, it gives CASSQGRDEQFF.

The count of this clone is one. V usage is TRBV7-2 and J usage is TRBJ1-6, with no clear D. The CDR3 has 13 amino acids. The germline V gene encodes CDR1 SGHTA and CDR2 FQGNSA. The germline V and J ends were trimmed by 0 bases and 10 bases, with 7 bases remaining between them. As DNA, the CDR3 is TGTGCCAGCAGCTTAGCGCTAGACTCACCCCTCCACTTT. Its translation is CASSLALDSPLHF.

This chain uses TRBV4-2 with TRBJ2-3; 7 bases are shared with TRBD2. The V gene end was trimmed by 3 bases and the J gene end by 6 bases; junction bases not matched to a gene: 9. CDR3 length: 15 residues. Per germline, CDR1 LGHNA and CDR2 YNFKEQ. As DNA, the CDR3 is TGTGCCAGCAGCCAGAGGGGAGGGCCAATGGATACGCAGTATTTT. Protein product: CASSQRGGPMDTQYF.

CDR3 region: CASSREWLSGNTIYF. In DNA form, the CDR3 reads TGTGCCAGCAGCAGGGAATGGCTCTCTGGAAACACCATATATTTT. The genes are TRBV6-5 and TRBJ1-3; possible D gene TRBD1, 5 bases. The CDR3 has 15 residues. Trimming took 6 bases from V and 0 from J, leaving 12 bases between them. Germline CDR1 is MNHEY and CDR2 is SVGAGI.

The CDR3 sequence is CASSSYVQSSTDTQYF. The CDR3 DNA reads as TGTGCCAGCAGTTCCTACGTTCAGAGTAGCACAGATACGCAGTATTTT. The chain links TRBV27 to TRBJ2-3; unclear D gene. Per germline, CDR1 MNHEY and CDR2 SMNVEV (reference sequence). The CDR3 is 16 residues long. Trimming removed 4 bases at V and 0 bases at J, with 14 bases between.

The chain uses TRBV3-1 (or the pseudogene TRBV3-2) and TRBJ2-1; D unclear. Germline V CDR1 and CDR2: LGHDT, YNNKEL (reference sequence). The CDR3 contains 15 residues. Trimming left V 0 bases short and J 3 bases short, with 9 bases between. The CDR3 loop is CASSQDGQDYNEQFF. For the CDR3, the DNA is TGTGCCAGCAGCCAAGATGGTCAGGACTACAATGAGCAGTTCTTC.

The rearrangement joins TRBV12-3 or TRBV12-4 to TRBJ1-5; no clear D. This CDR3 region has 13 residues. The V and J ends lost 5 bases and 1 base respectively, with 6 bases between them. Here the CDR3 reads CASSPPSNQPQHF. CDR3 coding DNA: TGTGCCAGCAGTCCCCCGAGCAATCAGCCCCAGCATTTT.

This clone was seen a few times. V gene TRBV7-3 combines with J gene TRBJ2-1; 8 nucleotides line up with TRBD2. The V and J ends lost 5 bases and 3 bases, in that order; junction bases with no gene match: 6. Germline assignment: CDR1 SGHTA and CDR2 FQGTGA. CDR3 length equals 15 residues. DNA for the CDR3: TGTGCCAGCAGCATCCCGGGAGGGGTCTACAATGAGCAGTTCTTC. It codes for CASSIPGGVYNEQFF.

This rearrangement joins TRBV5-5 to TRBJ2-1; D tentatively fits TRBD1 or TRBD2 (7 bases each). The CDR3 is 13 residues long. Trimming took off 7 bases at V and 9 bases at J, with 17 bases between the two ends. Per the germline V gene, CDR1 is SGHKS and CDR2 is YYEKEE (reference sequence). The CDR3 DNA is TGTGCCAGCTTGGGGAGGGGGCAGGGTGAGCAGTTCTTC. It yields the protein CASLGRGQGEQFF.

The chain has TRBV6-2 or TRBV6-3 and TRBJ2-3; D possibly corresponds to TRBD1 (6 bases). This CDR3 comprises 16 residues. V was trimmed by 3 bases and J by 2 bases, leaving 15 bases between them. In germline, CDR1 is MNHEY, CDR2 SVGEGT. CDR3 DNA: TGTGCCAGCAGTTATGGCCAGGGGCGACTCACAGATACGCAGTATTTT. This translates into CASSYGQGRLTDTQYF.

This chain links TRBV6-5 with TRBJ1-6; perhaps TRBD1 as D (6 bases). Germline values: CDR1 MNHEY, CDR2 SVGAGI. This CDR3 spans 14 amino acids. V was clipped by 6 bases and J by 0 bases, with 6 bases between them. The CDR3: CASRQGSYNSPLHF. The CDR3, as DNA: TGTGCCAGCAGACAGGGCTCCTATAATTCACCCCTCCACTTT.

This clone was counted once. This chain connects TRBV2 to TRBJ2-5; D is perhaps TRBD2 (5 bases). Between the trimmed V and J ends, which lost 8 bases and 1 base, there was a span of 11 bases. This CDR3 comprises 13 residues. Germline CDR1 reads SNHLY; CDR2 reads FYNNEI. The CDR3 sequence: CASGGGIQETQYF. DNA for the CDR3: TGTGCCAGCGGAGGAGGTATCCAAGAGACCCAGTACTTC.

J is TRBJ2-4 and V is TRBV30; D gene unclear. The CDR3 is made up of 14 amino acids. Trimming pared 0 bases from V and 0 bases from J, leaving 6 bases between. Germline CDR1 GTSNPN, CDR2 SVGIG (reference sequence). The CDR3 bases are TGTGCCTGGAGTGTACCCCTAGCCAAAAACATTCAGTACTTC. This gives the protein CAWSVPLAKNIQYF.

The V and J genes are TRBV20-1 and TRBJ1-2; D possibly corresponds to TRBD1 (5 bases). The germline V gene has CDR1 DFQATT and CDR2 SNEGSKA (reference sequence). CDR3 size: 11 residues. The DNA of the CDR3 is TGCAGGAGGGGCGGGCTCGGCGGCTACACCTTC. Protein: CRRGGLGGYTF.

This clone was detected once. The V call is TRBV10-3, the J call TRBJ2-5; no clear D gene. Trimming cost V 6 bases and J 7 bases, with 15 bases left between them. CDR1 and CDR2 from the germline V gene are ENHRY and SYGVKD. The CDR3 contains 13 residues. The CDR3 protein is CAISEQTVSTQYF. CDR3 bases: TGTGCCATCAGCGAACAGACGGTGTCGACCCAGTACTTC.

This rearrangement joins TRBV5-1 to TRBJ2-2; TRBD2 aligns across 7 bases. V shed 3 bases and J 4 bases; nucleotides not matched to a gene: 12. CDR1 SGHRS and CDR2 YFSETQ come from the germline V gene. This CDR3 contains 17 residues. CDR3 nucleotide sequence: TGCGCCAGCAGCTCGACTAGCTCGTTTAGGTCCACCGGGGAGCTGTTTTTT. Translated, it gives CASSSTSSFRSTGELFF.

The CDR3 bases are TGTGCCAGCAGCCAAGGACAGGTGAAAGCTTTCTTT. This sequence encodes CASSQGQVKAFF. V and J are TRBV28 and TRBJ1-1; 7 nucleotides match TRBD1. The V segment lost 6 bases and the J segment 9 bases; nucleotides outside the gene matches: 7. The length of the CDR3 is 12 residues. Germline CDR1 MDHEN, CDR2 SYDVKM.

Only a few counts were recorded for this clone. The rearrangement uses TRBV6-5 and TRBJ1-2; perhaps TRBD1 as D (6 bases). The CDR3 is 14 amino acids. The germline V and J ends were trimmed by 7 bases and 7 bases, with 19 bases remaining between them. Germline-derived CDR1 and CDR2 are MNHEY and SVGAGI. CDR3 protein: CASIGQNERLGYTF. The CDR3 DNA reads as TGTGCCAGCATTGGACAGAACGAACGGCTTGGCTACACCTTC.

The gene calls are TRBV18 and TRBJ1-4, with D unresolved. With 4 bases removed from V and 0 bases from J, the gap between germline ends came to 9 bases. The CDR3 consists of 15 residues. CDR1 and CDR2 from the germline V gene are KGHSH and LQKENI. The CDR3 loop reads CASSLLGATNEKLFF. CDR3 DNA sequence: TGTGCCAGCTCACTCTTAGGCGCAACTAATGAAAAACTGTTTTTT.

The rearrangement links TRBV15 to TRBJ2-3; D is perhaps TRBD1 or TRBD2 (6 bases each). CDR1 and CDR2 (germline): LNHNV, YYDKDF (reference sequence). V lost 2 bases, J lost 6 bases, and 12 bases lay in between. The CDR3 runs to 14 residues. The CDR3, as DNA: TGTGCCACCAGCAGATTGGGGGGCTGGGATACGCAGTATTTT. Encoded protein: CATSRLGGWDTQYF.

The chain employs TRBV10-3 and TRBJ2-2, with D possibly being TRBD1 (6 bases). The CDR3 has 14 residues. The germline V and J ends were trimmed by 6 bases and 5 bases, with 13 bases remaining between them. The germline V gene encodes CDR1 ENHRY and CDR2 SYGVKD. Written as DNA, the CDR3 is TGTGCCATCAGGGCAGGGGAAACAACCGGGGAGCTGTTTTTT. Its translation: CAIRAGETTGELFF.

This chain's CDR3 is CAISDPHGGGQETQYF. CDR3 bases: TGTGCCATCAGTGACCCCCACGGGGGAGGGCAAGAGACCCAGTACTTC. The chain combines TRBV10-3 with TRBJ2-5; TRBD2 agrees at 7 bases. Per germline, CDR1 ENHRY and CDR2 SYGVKD. V dropped 3 bases and J dropped 2; count of bases not matched to a gene: 9. The CDR3 is 16 residues long.

The chain links TRBV5-4 to TRBJ2-2, with 11 nucleotides matching TRBD2. This CDR3 contains 16 residues. CDR1 SGHNT and CDR2 YYREEE come from the germline V gene (reference sequence). V shed 3 bases, J shed 7 bases, and the junction held 8 bases outside the gene matches. CDR3 residues: CASSSGTSGKYGELFF. The CDR3 DNA sequence: TGTGCCAGCAGCTCCGGGACTAGCGGAAAATACGGGGAGCTGTTTTTT.

The V and J genes are TRBV12-5 and TRBJ1-5; 7 nucleotides line up with TRBD1. CDR3 length: 14 residues. V lost 5 bases and J lost 1; bases outside the gene matches: 2. CDR1 is LGHNT, CDR2 FRNRAP, per germline. The CDR3 spells CASGPGGSNQPQHF. The CDR3 nucleotides read TGTGCTAGTGGTCCAGGGGGAAGCAATCAGCCCCAGCATTTT.

This chain connects TRBV5-1 to TRBJ2-7; 7 bases agree with TRBD1. Germline V lookup: CDR1 SGHRS, CDR2 YFSETQ. J gave up 5 bases and V 1 base, and 0 bases lay outside the gene matches. The CDR3 has 12 residues. For the CDR3, the DNA is TGCGCCAGCAGCTTGACAGGGGACGAGCAGTACGTC. Its protein is CASSLTGDEQYV.

The CDR3 sequence is CASSPGTSTDTQYF. CDR3 DNA sequence: TGTGCCAGCAGTCCCGGGACTAGCACAGATACGCAGTATTTT. The chain has TRBV6-5 and TRBJ2-3; perhaps TRBD2 as D (6 bases). The length of the CDR3 is 14 residues. The germline CDR1 and CDR2 sequences are MNHEY and SVGAGI. V was clipped by 5 bases and J by 0 bases, with 9 bases between them.